This T cell receptor beta chain was profiled in a study of shared clonotypes between healthy human individuals (dated by TCRdb to the early 2020s). Regarding the research as a whole: Two women and a few men aged 18 to 49 years were included in the cohort. To estimate repertoire size and how much clonotypes are shared between individuals, the study performed deep sequencing of blood TCR repertoires from about 5 healthy adults. Libraries were prepared and TCR repertoires were sequenced by different laboratories using diverse techniques, in order to increase sequencing depth and limit assay-specific biases. Each donor's leukapheresis produced roughly between roughly 0.94 and 9.5 billion PBMCs. Points the paper makes about the study in general: Sampling was limited to blood, and TCR repertoires in tissue likely differ from TCR repertoires in blood. Because the study included only a small number of donors, the genetic and exposure-history diversity represented was limited. Based on pairwise subsampling, the degree of clonotype sharing among donors was expected to be affected by sequencing depth.

This clone was picked up a small number of times. There is no known antigen for this receptor. This likely traces to a read error, being one base from a far larger clone. Using the deep immunoSEQ assay, TCR CDR3 regions were amplified from genomic DNA by multiplex PCR. For each cell subset, the extracted genomic DNA was distributed evenly across all wells of several immunoSEQ 96-well plates, and each plate served as one replicate. Each replicate PCR for unsorted PBMC received 300 to 350 ng genomic DNA, equal to about 30,000 T cell genomes. Genomic DNA from unsorted PBMC was sequenced over ten immunoSEQ deep assay plates. Purified libraries were measured with a Qubit 3.0 fluorometer, size-checked on a Bioanalyzer 2100, and measured again with the KAPA Library Quantification kit. Every immunoSEQ 96-well plate was sequenced on a dedicated single-read 150-cycle Illumina NextSeq 550 flow cell. Per the source publication's procedure: Because only junctional sequences without quality scores were contained in the immunoSEQ output, filtering matching that applied to full-length reads could not be performed. To assign V/J genes and CDR3, sequences were annotated against IMGT germline references using PyIR, a Python wrapper for IgBLAST v1.9. Any read was removed if the V/J assignment was weak (E-value above 1e-6), the CDR3 was missing, or the read contained stop codons, out-of-frame junctions, or ambiguous translated residues. V3J clonotypes were defined as sequences sharing an identical inferred V gene, J gene, and CDR3 amino acid sequence. The percentage overlap between two repertoires was calculated by dividing the number of shared unique clonotypes by the size of the smaller repertoire. Three approaches were used to assess repertoire richness: RTK rarefaction, the Chao1 estimator, and Recon v2.1 estimates of unobserved clonotypes. TCRdb obtained this table from immuneACCESS and retained in-frame rearrangements with V and J assigned. These tables miss some clones; where compared with another copy, unresolved V genes account for less than half of the shortfall, and the remainder is unexplained. Clone size and the V and J calls come from that table; the DNA yielded D and trimming. The sample table lists around 500,000 clones, over 70% of them with a count of one. Jointly, the top ten make up 10% to 15% of the sample.

Taken from the germline V gene, the CDR1 and CDR2 loops are SGHAT and FQNNGV. Counted from cysteine to phenylalanine, this CDR3 has 14 amino acids. The DNA shown is the 42-base CDR3, in frame from base 1. The donors were healthy, HIV-negative adults who had no recently reported acute infections or vaccinations. Only Caucasian adults living in Nashville, Tennessee, USA were represented among the donors. For unsorted samples, approximately 89 million PBMCs were counted, and genomic DNA was extracted using the QIAamp DNA Blood Mini kit. Blood was obtained by leukapheresis, after which PBMCs were separated by Ficoll-Histopaque density gradient centrifugation and cryopreserved in liquid nitrogen vapor phase.

The receptor was derived from a woman aged 40-49 years in good health. Some clones in this sample may be carry-over from other donors' samples. The chain is made from TRBV11-2 and TRBJ1-4; tentative D gene TRBD1, with 5 bases matching. The specimen sequenced was PBMCs. Read as DNA, the sequence is TGTGCCGGCAGCGCCCAGGGAGGACATGAAAAACTGTTTTTT. Translated, it gives CAGSAQGGHEKLFF.